Listed here are 6 T cell receptor beta chains from one sample, sequenced in a study of OX40 agonist ivuxolimab in advanced cancers. Here immunoSEQ multiplex PCR was the method, and the copy in TCRdb shows in-frame clones only, minus some. The profile shows 85,000 to 130,000 clones, 90% of them singletons. The specimen was CD4+ or CD8+ T cells sorted from blood, collected in a trial of the OX40 agonist ivuxolimab. The receptor set was obtained from an adult with an advanced solid tumor such as melanoma, head and neck, liver or kidney cancer.

This chain joins TRBV19 and TRBJ1-2; the D is unclear. Germline V CDR1 and CDR2: LNHDA, SQIVND (reference sequence). Trimming cost V 2 bases and J 4 bases, with 11 bases left between them. The CDR3 extends over 14 amino acids. For the CDR3, the DNA is TGTGCCAGTAGTATACTGGGAGCGGGCTATGGCTACACCTTC. It yields the protein CASSILGAGYGYTF. The complete variable domain, with remaining parts taken from reference TRBV19 and TRBJ1-2, reads DGGITQSPKYLFRKEGQNVTLSCEQNLNHDAMYWYRQDPGQGLRLIYYSQIVNDFQKGDIAEGYSVSREKKESFPLTVTSAQKNPTAFYLCASSILGAGYGYTFGSGTRLTVV.

The chain carries TRBV10-3 and TRBJ2-7; maybe TRBD1 (6 bases). The CDR3 is made up of 12 amino acids. V was cut by 9 bases and J by 1 base, with 10 bases left in between. Germline lookup yields CDR1 ENHRY and CDR2 SYGVKD. CDR3 DNA sequence: TGTGCCATTGGAACAGGGTCCTACGAGCAGTACTTC. Protein sequence: CAIGTGSYEQYF.

This sequence joins TRBV11-2 and TRBJ2-3, with 11 bases that match TRBD2. Trimming at V came to 5 bases and at J to 0 bases, leaving 4 bases not matched to a gene. Germline V gives CDR1 SGHAT, CDR2 FQNNGV. The CDR3 extends over 16 amino acids. The CDR3 bases are TGTGCCAGCAGCCCCCGACTAGCGGGGAGCACAGATACGCAGTATTTT. It translates to CASSPRLAGSTDTQYF.

The chain couples TRBV5-1 to TRBJ2-3, with D tentatively TRBD1 or TRBD2 (5 bases each). The CDR3 sequence is 16 residues long. Looked up from germline, CDR1 is SGHRS and CDR2 is YFSETQ. V was clipped by 4 bases and J by 1 base, with 16 bases between them. The CDR3 region has the DNA TGCGCCAGCAGCCCCCTTTCCGGGACGGGCACAGATACGCAGTATTTT. Its translation: CASSPLSGTGTDTQYF.

This chain uses TRBV6-5 with TRBJ2-2; D unresolved. The CDR3 loop spans 16 amino acids. With 0 bases removed from V and 2 bases from J, the gap between germline ends came to 10 bases. Per the germline V gene, CDR1 is MNHEY and CDR2 is SVGAGI. The CDR3 DNA reads as TGTGCCAGCAGTTACTCGGCCATACCTAACACCGGGGAGCTGTTTTTT. It encodes CASSYSAIPNTGELFF.

The chain joins TRBV27 to TRBJ2-7, with D perhaps matching TRBD2 (6 bases). The germline CDR1 and CDR2 sequences are MNHEY and SMNVEV (reference sequence). The length of the CDR3 is 15 residues. Trimming cost V 3 bases and J 9 bases, with 21 bases left between them. CDR3 sequence: CASSFAGTWDRRQYF. The CDR3 region has the DNA TGTGCCAGCAGTTTTGCCGGGACTTGGGATAGAAGGCAGTACTTC.